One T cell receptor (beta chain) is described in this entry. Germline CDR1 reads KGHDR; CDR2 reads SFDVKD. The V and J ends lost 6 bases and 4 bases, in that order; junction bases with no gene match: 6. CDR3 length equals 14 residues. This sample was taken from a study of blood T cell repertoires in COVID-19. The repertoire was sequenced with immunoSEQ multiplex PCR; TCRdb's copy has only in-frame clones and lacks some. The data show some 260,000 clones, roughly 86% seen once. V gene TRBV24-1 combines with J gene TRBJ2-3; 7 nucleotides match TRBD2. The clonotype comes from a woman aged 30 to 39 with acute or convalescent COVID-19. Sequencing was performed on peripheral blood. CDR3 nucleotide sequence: TGTGCCACCAGTTTAGGACTAGGAGCAGATACGCAGTATTTT. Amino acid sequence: CATSLGLGADTQYF.